The 17 T cell receptor beta chains in this list originate from one sample, sequenced in a study of cytomegalovirus exposure and HLA in healthy donors. The primer mix had 60 Vbeta and 13 Jbeta primers. Generated by immunoSEQ multiplex PCR, the TCRdb table keeps only in-frame clones and is missing some. The repertoire includes about 73,000 clones, about 81% of them detected once, and about an eighth sits in the top ten. The sequenced sample was PBMCs. These receptors were collected from a man aged 70 or older in good health and CMV-seronegative.

V is TRBV6-5 and J is TRBJ1-3; D might be TRBD1 (6 bases). Germline CDR1 reads MNHEY; CDR2 reads SVGAGI. V shed 9 bases and J shed 5 bases, with 8 bases lying between them. The CDR3 spans 11 residues. This CDR3 is CASRGRNTIYF. In nucleotides, the CDR3 is TGTGCCAGTAGGGGGAGAAACACCATATATTTT.

This clone came up a few times. The chain employs TRBV7-9 and TRBJ2-7, with TRBD2 identical over 7 bases. There are 15 residues in the CDR3. V lost 5 bases, J lost 0 bases, and 7 bases stayed unmatched. Per germline, CDR1 SEHNR and CDR2 FQNEAQ (reference sequence). The DNA of the CDR3 is TGTGCCAGCAGCCTCCTGGGACTACTCTCCTACGAGCAGTACTTC. Translated, it gives CASSLLGLLSYEQYF.

This clone was counted only a few times. The chain joins TRBV6-5 to TRBJ1-1; possible D gene TRBD1, 6 bases. From germline, CDR1 is MNHEY and CDR2 SVGAGI. V lost 8 bases and J lost 0, with 10 bases in between. The CDR3 is made up of 13 amino acids. Here the CDR3 reads CASQGQMNTEAFF. CDR3 DNA sequence: TGTGCCAGCCAAGGACAGATGAACACTGAAGCTTTCTTT.

The V gene is TRBV19, the J gene TRBJ2-7, with D possibly matching TRBD2 (6 bases). Looked up from germline, CDR1 is LNHDA and CDR2 is SQIVND (reference sequence). The ends were cut back, 5 bases at V and 4 bases at J, with 12 bases in the middle. The CDR3 runs 13 residues. The CDR3 spells CASSLGGGYEQYF. The CDR3, as DNA: TGTGCCAGTAGTCTCGGTGGAGGGTACGAGCAGTACTTC.

The CDR3 protein is CASSHTRGRSGTDTQYF. DNA for the CDR3: TGTGCCAGCAGCCATACTCGCGGGAGGTCGGGCACAGATACGCAGTATTTT. V usage is TRBV13 and J usage is TRBJ2-3; 8 bases line up with TRBD2. The J segment lost 1 base and the V segment lost 5 bases, leaving 11 bases of the junction unmatched. This CDR3 is built from 17 residues. Germline values: CDR1 PRHDT, CDR2 FYEKMQ (reference sequence).

This clone was detected only a few times. V and J are TRBV6-6 and TRBJ1-3; D call uncertain. The CDR3 totals 14 residues. Germline CDR1 is MNHNY and CDR2 is SVGAGI (reference sequence). The ends were cut back, 5 bases at V and 1 base at J, with 9 bases in the middle. CDR3 sequence (DNA): TGTGCCAGCAGTACCGCGGGATCTGGAAACACCATATATTTT. Encoded protein: CASSTAGSGNTIYF.

The gene calls are TRBV10-1 and TRBJ2-1; 7 positions match TRBD1. Trimming removed 6 bases from V and 2 bases from J; junction bases left unmatched: 7. Germline lookup yields CDR1 WNHNN and CDR2 SYGVQD (reference sequence). This CDR3 is built from 15 residues. This CDR3 reads CASSRNRGPYNEQFF. The CDR3 coding sequence is TGCGCCAGCAGCCGTAACAGGGGACCCTACAATGAGCAGTTCTTC.

The chain carries TRBV19 and TRBJ2-7; weak D call: TRBD1 (5 bases). Deletions cut 0 bases from V and 1 base from J, with 13 bases between. Germline V gene data show CDR1 as LNHDA and CDR2 as SQIVND (reference sequence). CDR3 size: 16 residues. The chain's CDR3 is CASSIDHRTRSYEQYF. In nucleotides, the CDR3 is TGTGCCAGTAGTATAGATCATAGGACACGATCCTACGAGCAGTACTTC.

This rearrangement joins TRBV30 to TRBJ2-7; a possible D gene is TRBD1 (6 bases). This CDR3 region has 14 residues. With 4 bases removed from V and 0 bases from J, the gap between germline ends came to 13 bases. CDR1 and CDR2 (germline): GTSNPN, SVGIG (reference sequence). The CDR3 DNA is TGTGCCTGGAATTTGGGGACAAGCTCCTACGAGCAGTACTTC. Translation gives CAWNLGTSSYEQYF.

The chain uses TRBV27 and TRBJ1-1; D unresolved. Trimming stripped 5 bases from V and 6 bases from J, with 16 bases between. The CDR3 consists of 14 residues. The V gene's germline CDR1 is MNHEY and CDR2 SMNVEV (reference sequence). The CDR3 spells CASSPQEGLAEAFF. The CDR3 DNA follows: TGTGCCAGCAGTCCCCAGGAGGGTCTCGCTGAAGCTTTCTTT.

This clone was detected once. This chain connects TRBV10-3 to TRBJ2-1, with TRBD2 matching 7 bases. Germline assignment: CDR1 ENHRY and CDR2 SYGVKD. The CDR3 sequence is 15 residues long. J was trimmed by 2 bases and V by 2 bases; bases with no gene match: 3. DNA for the CDR3: TGTGCCATCAGTGAGCTAGCGGCCCCCTACAATGAGCAGTTCTTC. Translated: CAISELAAPYNEQFF.

V gene TRBV5-1 combines with J gene TRBJ2-5, with TRBD2 matching 10 bases. Germline CDR1 and CDR2: SGHRS and YFSETQ. The CDR3 loop spans 18 amino acids. Trimming cost V 0 bases and J 2 bases; bases outside gene matches: 10. The chain's CDR3 is CASSLGGLARSVQETQYF. DNA of the CDR3: TGCGCCAGCAGCTTGGGGGGACTAGCGCGGAGCGTTCAAGAGACCCAGTACTTC. Full variable domain (rest looked up from reference TRBV5-1 and TRBJ2-5): KAGVTQTPRYLIKTRGQQVTLSCSPISGHRSVSWYQQTPGQGLQFLFEYFSETQRNKGNFPGRFSGRQFSNSRSEMNVSTLELGDSALYLCASSLGGLARSVQETQYFGPGTRLLVL.

The genes are TRBV5-1 and TRBJ2-1, with TRBD2 identical over 7 bases. The J segment lost 2 bases and the V segment lost 4 bases, leaving 12 bases of the junction unmatched. The CDR3 extends over 17 amino acids. Looked up from germline, CDR1 is SGHRS and CDR2 is YFSETQ. The CDR3 DNA reads as TGCGCCAGCAGCCCCGACCCTAGCGGACAAACCTACAATGAGCAGTTCTTC. It is translated as CASSPDPSGQTYNEQFF.

The sample holds one count of this clone. The gene calls are TRBV5-1 and TRBJ1-5, with D possibly matching TRBD1 (6 bases). This CDR3 is built from 16 residues. Trimming took off 0 bases at V and 4 bases at J, with 14 bases between the two ends. Germline V gene data show CDR1 as SGHRS and CDR2 as YFSETQ. The chain's CDR3 is CASSLGGPGGNQPQHF. The CDR3 coding sequence is TGCGCCAGCAGCTTGGGGGGGCCGGGAGGGAATCAGCCCCAGCATTTT. Variable domain in full (rest from reference TRBV5-1 and TRBJ1-5): KAGVTQTPRYLIKTRGQQVTLSCSPISGHRSVSWYQQTPGQGLQFLFEYFSETQRNKGNFPGRFSGRQFSNSRSEMNVSTLELGDSALYLCASSLGGPGGNQPQHFGDGTRLSIL.

V and J are TRBV7-9 and TRBJ2-7; TRBD2 might be the D (5 bases). V lost 5 bases and J 5 bases, leaving 7 bases between the germline ends. The CDR3 consists of 11 residues. CDR1 and CDR2 (germline): SEHNR, FQNEAQ (reference sequence). The CDR3 region has the DNA TGTGCCAGCAGCCCGGGGAACGAGCAGTACTTC. Translated: CASSPGNEQYF.

This clone was observed a handful of times. V and J are TRBV6-6 and TRBJ1-1, with TRBD1 matching over 9 bases. The V gene end was trimmed by 4 bases and the J gene end by 3 bases; junction bases not matched to a gene: 0. Per the germline V gene, CDR1 is MNHNY and CDR2 is SVGAGI (reference sequence). This CDR3 is 13 amino acids long. CDR3 amino acids: CASSWDRDTEAFF. DNA for the CDR3: TGTGCCAGCAGTTGGGACAGGGACACTGAAGCTTTCTTT.

This clone has just a few counts. The chain joins TRBV6-6 to TRBJ2-1; 7 nucleotides agree with TRBD1. Germline V gives CDR1 MNHNY, CDR2 SVGAGI (reference sequence). The CDR3 is 14 amino acids. V was pared by 5 bases and J by 7 bases, with 8 bases of the junction left unmatched. The CDR3 is CASSLTGTENEQFF. The CDR3, as DNA: TGTGCCAGCAGTCTGACCGGGACAGAAAATGAGCAGTTCTTC.